This T cell receptor beta chain was recovered during a study of response to subunit inactivated influenza vaccine (dated by TCRdb to the late 2010s). A note on the overall study: Deep quantitative T cell receptor repertoire profiling was used in the study to track responses to a trivalent subunit inactivated influenza vaccine. Beyond this particular receptor, the publication reports: It was suggested by the authors that each seasonal influenza vaccination may recruit only a limited number of new T cells.

This clonotype appeared a few times. Its antigen is currently not known. There are no base qualities to consult, and no much larger clone falls within one base. Receptor libraries were prepared by RT-PCR. Reads for this sample came from an Illumina HiSeq 2500. TCRdb's own reprocessing of the public reads used fastp at Q25 and MiXCR and kept productive beta chains. Records with the same CDR3 protein are collapsed into one entry carrying the most frequent genes and DNA. In all, the sample holds 630,000 or so distinct CDR3 sequences, and about 15% of those were seen once. Jointly, the top ten make up around a tenth of the sample. The CDR3 starts with the cysteine, ends with the phenylalanine, and has 16 residues. Just the 48-base CDR3 DNA is kept, in frame starting at base 1. V is cut by 5 bases and J by 4 bases, and the space between the germline ends is 20 bases. Sequences LNHDA (CDR1) and SQIVND (CDR2) are obtained from the germline V gene (reference sequence).

The material sequenced was PBMCs from blood, taken about 12 days after vaccination. This receptor was identified in a man aged 45-60 years who received an inactivated influenza vaccine. Donor details come from another sample of the same person, matched by shared clones. Recombination joined TRBV19 with TRBJ2-5; no D gene call is confident. The sequenced DNA: TGTGCCAGTAGTCCCCGACTTGGCTTCAAGGGAGAGACCCAGTACTTC. This is translated as CASSPRLGFKGETQYF.